The clone carrying this TCR beta chain was seen a handful of times. As yet, its antigen is unknown. This specimen belongs to a study of CD8 T cells in ankylosing spondylitis. Notes on the study in general: Seven to nine highly homologous variants formed a TCR beta motif that appeared characteristic of ankylosing spondylitis blood.

Germline V gene lookup returns CDR1 MNHNS and CDR2 SASEGT. The CDR3 totals 15 residues. With 6 bases clipped from V and 4 bases from J, the junction kept 8 bases outside the gene matches. Using its own MiXCR run on the 5' RACE reads, TCRdb lists one record per CDR3 protein. The top ten hold 0.51% of the sample, which has about 800,000 distinct CDR3 sequences, 12% seen once. The J gene is TRBJ2-1, the V gene TRBV6-1; TRBD2 agrees at 8 bases. The sequence was obtained from a male donor with ankylosing spondylitis. The sequenced sample consisted of blood, either unsorted or a sorted T cell fraction (not recorded which). CDR3 region: CASSDTGGSYNEQFF. The DNA of the CDR3 is TGTGCCAGCAGCGATACGGGAGGGTCTTACAATGAGCAGTTCTTC.